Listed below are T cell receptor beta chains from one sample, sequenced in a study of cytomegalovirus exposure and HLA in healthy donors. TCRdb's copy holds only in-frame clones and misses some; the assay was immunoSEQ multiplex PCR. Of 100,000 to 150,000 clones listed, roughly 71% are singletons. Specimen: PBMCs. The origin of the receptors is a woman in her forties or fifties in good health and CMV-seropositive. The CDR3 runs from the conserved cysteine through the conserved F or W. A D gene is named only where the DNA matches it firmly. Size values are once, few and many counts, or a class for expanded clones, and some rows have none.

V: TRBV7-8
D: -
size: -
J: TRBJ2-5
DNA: TGTGCCAGCAGCTCTCTCGGACTTCAAGAGACCCAGTACTTC
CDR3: CASSSLGLQETQYF

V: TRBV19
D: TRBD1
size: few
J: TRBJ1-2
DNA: TGTGCCAGTAGCCGGGACAGCGGCCTCATAGCCTTC
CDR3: CASSRDSGLIAF

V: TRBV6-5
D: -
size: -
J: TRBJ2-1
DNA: TGTGCCAGCAGCTTTACAAGCTCCTACAATGAGCAGTTCTTC
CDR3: CASSFTSSYNEQFF

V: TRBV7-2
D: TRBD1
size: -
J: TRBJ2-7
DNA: TGTGCCAGCAGCCCACAGGGGGGACCCTACGAGCAGTACTTC
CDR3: CASSPQGGPYEQYF

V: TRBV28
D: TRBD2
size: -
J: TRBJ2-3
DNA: TGTGCCAGCAGTTTCCGGGGGGGTACGCAGTATTTT
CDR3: CASSFRGGTQYF

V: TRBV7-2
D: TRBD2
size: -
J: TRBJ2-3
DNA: TGTGCCAGCCTTCTAGCGGGGGCAAGCACAGATACGCAGTATTTT
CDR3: CASLLAGASTDTQYF

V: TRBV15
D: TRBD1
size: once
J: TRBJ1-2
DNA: TGTGCCACCAGCAGAGATATACAGGGGTCCTATGGCTACACCTTC
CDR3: CATSRDIQGSYGYTF

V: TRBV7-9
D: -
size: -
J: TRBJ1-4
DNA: TGTGCCAGCGCGCAGGGGCAAACGAGAACTAATGAAAAACTGTTTTTT
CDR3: CASAQGQTRTNEKLFF

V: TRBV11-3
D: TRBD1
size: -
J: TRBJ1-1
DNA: TGTGCCAGCAGCAGGAACAGGGGCACCACTGAAGCTTTCTTT
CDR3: CASSRNRGTTEAFF

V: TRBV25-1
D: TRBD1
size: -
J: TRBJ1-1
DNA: TGTGCCAGCAGTGAATACCGCGACGGGACAGCTAACACTGAAGCTTTCTTT
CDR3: CASSEYRDGTANTEAFF

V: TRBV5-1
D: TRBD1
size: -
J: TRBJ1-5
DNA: TGCCCCAGCACCCCCACGGGGGACAGCGATCAGCCCCAGCATTTT
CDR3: CPSTPTGDSDQPQHF

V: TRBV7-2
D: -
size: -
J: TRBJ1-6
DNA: TGTGCCAGCAGCTTAAGGGGGCCCCTCCACTTT
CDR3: CASSLRGPLHF

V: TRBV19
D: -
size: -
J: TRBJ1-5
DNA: TGTGCCAGTAGTGCACAGGGCCCCCAGCATTTT
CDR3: CASSAQGPQHF

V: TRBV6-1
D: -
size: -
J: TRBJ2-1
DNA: TGTGCCAGCAGTGGAGCGGGACAGAGTTTATACAATGAGCAGTTCTTC
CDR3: CASSGAGQSLYNEQFF

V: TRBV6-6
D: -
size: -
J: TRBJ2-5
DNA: TGTGCCAGCGGACGGGGAGCACAAGAGACCCAGTACTTC
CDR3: CASGRGAQETQYF

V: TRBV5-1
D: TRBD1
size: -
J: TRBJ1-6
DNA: TGCGCCAGCAGCTTGGGAGGGACAGGGATTTCACCCCTCCACTTT
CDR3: CASSLGGTGISPLHF

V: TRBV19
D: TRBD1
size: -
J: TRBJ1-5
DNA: TGTGCTTCGACAGGGGCGGGAAATCAGCCCCAGCATTTT
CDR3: CASTGAGNQPQHF

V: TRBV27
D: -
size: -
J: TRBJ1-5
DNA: TGTGCCAGCCGGGAAGGTGATCAGCCCCAGCATTTT
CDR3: CASREGDQPQHF

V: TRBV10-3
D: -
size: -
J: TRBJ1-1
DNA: TGTGCCATCAGTGAGCGGGGCCGACCCCGGAGGGCTGAAGCTTTCTTT
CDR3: CAISERGRPRRAEAFF

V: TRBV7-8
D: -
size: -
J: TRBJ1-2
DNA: TGTGCCAGCAGCTTAAGTGCTTTACAGGGCGCTAGCGGCTACACCTTC
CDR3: CASSLSALQGASGYTF

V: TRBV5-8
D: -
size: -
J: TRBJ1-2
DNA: TGTGCCAGCAGGGCGACAGGCACCGACTATGGCTACACCTTC
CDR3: CASRATGTDYGYTF

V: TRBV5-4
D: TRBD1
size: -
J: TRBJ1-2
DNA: TGTGCCAGCAGACGTACAGGGGGCAAAGACTATGGCTACACCTTC
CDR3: CASRRTGGKDYGYTF

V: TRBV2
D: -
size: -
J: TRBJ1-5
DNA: TGTGCCAGCAGTGGTGACACCAATCAGCCCCAGCATTTT
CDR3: CASSGDTNQPQHF

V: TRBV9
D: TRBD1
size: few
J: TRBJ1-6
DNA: TGTGCCAGCAGCCCTGGACAGGCGAATTCACCCCTCCACTTT
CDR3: CASSPGQANSPLHF

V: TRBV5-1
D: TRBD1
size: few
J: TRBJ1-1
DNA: TGCGCCAGCAGCAAGGGACAGGGAAGCATGAACACTGAAGCTTTCTTT
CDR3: CASSKGQGSMNTEAFF

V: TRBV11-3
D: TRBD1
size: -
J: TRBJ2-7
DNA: TGTGCCAGCAGCTTAGTAGGGGACAGGGGTTACGAGCAGTACTTC
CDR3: CASSLVGDRGYEQYF

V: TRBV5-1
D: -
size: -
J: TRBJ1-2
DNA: TGCGCCAGCAGCTTGGACCGGTATGGCTACACCTTC
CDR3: CASSLDRYGYTF

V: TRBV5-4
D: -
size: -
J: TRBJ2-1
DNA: TGTGCCAGCAGCTTAGGGACTCTAAATGAGCAGTTCTTC
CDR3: CASSLGTLNEQFF

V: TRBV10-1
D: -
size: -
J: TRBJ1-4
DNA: TGCGCCAGCAGCGGAGGACCGACCCGGCGGCTGTTTTTT
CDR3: CASSGGPTRRLFF

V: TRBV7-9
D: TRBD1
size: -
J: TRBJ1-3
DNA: TGTGCCAGCTCGACAGGGGGTCGAATCTCTGGAAACACCATATATTTT
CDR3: CASSTGGRISGNTIYF

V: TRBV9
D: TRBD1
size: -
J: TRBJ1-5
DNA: TGTGCCAGCAGCAAGACAGGGAGCAATCAGCCCCAGCATTTT
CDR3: CASSKTGSNQPQHF

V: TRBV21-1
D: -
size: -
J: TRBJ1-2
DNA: TGTGCCAGCAGCAATAGGCATGCAGGGATGAGACGGGGCTACACCTTC
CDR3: CASSNRHAGMRRGYTF

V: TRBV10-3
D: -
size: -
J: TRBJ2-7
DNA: TGTGCCATCAGTGAGTTCAGGGATGGGGAGCAGTACTTC
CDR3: CAISEFRDGEQYF

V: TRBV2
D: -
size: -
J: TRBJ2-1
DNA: TGTGCCAGCAGCGGGAGTAGTCCTAGCGCCTACAATGAGCAGTTCTTC
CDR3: CASSGSSPSAYNEQFF

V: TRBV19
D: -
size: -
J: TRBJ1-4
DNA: TGTGCCAGTAGTACCCAGGGTAGGGATGAAAAACTGTTTTTT
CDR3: CASSTQGRDEKLFF

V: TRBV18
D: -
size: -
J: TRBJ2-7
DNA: TGTGCCAGCTCACCCGGGGACACCGAGCAGTACTTC
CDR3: CASSPGDTEQYF

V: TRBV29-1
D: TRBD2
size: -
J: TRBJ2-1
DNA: TGCAGCGTTTGGGGTCTGACGGGGGGAAGTTACAATGAGCAGTTCTTC
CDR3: CSVWGLTGGSYNEQFF

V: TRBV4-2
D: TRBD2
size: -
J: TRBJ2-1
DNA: TGTGCCAGCAGCCCGATCGGGGGGTCCTTCTCCTACAATGAGCAGTTCTTC
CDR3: CASSPIGGSFSYNEQFF

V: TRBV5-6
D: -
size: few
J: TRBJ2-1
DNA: TGTGCCACCCGATCAGGACAGAAATACAATGAGCAGTTCTTC
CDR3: CATRSGQKYNEQFF

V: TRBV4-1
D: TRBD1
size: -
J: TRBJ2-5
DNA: TGCGCCAGCAGCCAAGAAGGGACAGGCCTTCAAGAGACCCAGTACTTC
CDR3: CASSQEGTGLQETQYF

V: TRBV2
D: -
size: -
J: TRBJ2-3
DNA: TGTGCCAGCAGCCCTGTGTCAGATACGCAGTATTTT
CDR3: CASSPVSDTQYF

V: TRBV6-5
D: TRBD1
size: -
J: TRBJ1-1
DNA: TGTGCCAGCAGTTACTCGAGGGGGCCAGAGGCTGAAGCTTTCTTT
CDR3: CASSYSRGPEAEAFF

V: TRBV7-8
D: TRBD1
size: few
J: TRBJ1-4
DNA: TGTGCCAGCACCAAACAGGGGGTAAAGAATGAAAAACTGTTTTTT
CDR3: CASTKQGVKNEKLFF

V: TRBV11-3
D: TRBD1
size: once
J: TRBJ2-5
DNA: TGTGCCAGCCGAGGACAGGGTACGGAGACCCAGTACTTC
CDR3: CASRGQGTETQYF

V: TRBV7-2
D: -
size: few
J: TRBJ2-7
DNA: TGTGCCAGCAGCTTAAGCGGGTTAAATCCCGAGCAGTACTTC
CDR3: CASSLSGLNPEQYF

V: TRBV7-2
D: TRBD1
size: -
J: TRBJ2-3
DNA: TGTGCCACAAAGCGGGACAGGGCGGCAGATACGCAGTATTTT
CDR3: CATKRDRAADTQYF